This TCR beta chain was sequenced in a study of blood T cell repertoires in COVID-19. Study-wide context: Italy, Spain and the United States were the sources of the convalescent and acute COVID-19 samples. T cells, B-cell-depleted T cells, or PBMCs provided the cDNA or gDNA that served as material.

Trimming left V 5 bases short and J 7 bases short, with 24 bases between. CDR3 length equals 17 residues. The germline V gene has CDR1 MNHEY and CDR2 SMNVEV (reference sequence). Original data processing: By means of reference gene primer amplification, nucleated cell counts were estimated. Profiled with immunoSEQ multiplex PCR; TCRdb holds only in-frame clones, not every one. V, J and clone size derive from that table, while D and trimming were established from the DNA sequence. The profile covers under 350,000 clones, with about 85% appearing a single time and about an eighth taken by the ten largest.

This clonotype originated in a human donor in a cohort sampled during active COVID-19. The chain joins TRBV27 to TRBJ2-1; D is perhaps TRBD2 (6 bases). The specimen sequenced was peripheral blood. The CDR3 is CASSPHLALAPRNEQFF. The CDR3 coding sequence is TGTGCCAGCAGTCCCCACCTTGCACTAGCCCCGCGTAATGAGCAGTTCTTC.